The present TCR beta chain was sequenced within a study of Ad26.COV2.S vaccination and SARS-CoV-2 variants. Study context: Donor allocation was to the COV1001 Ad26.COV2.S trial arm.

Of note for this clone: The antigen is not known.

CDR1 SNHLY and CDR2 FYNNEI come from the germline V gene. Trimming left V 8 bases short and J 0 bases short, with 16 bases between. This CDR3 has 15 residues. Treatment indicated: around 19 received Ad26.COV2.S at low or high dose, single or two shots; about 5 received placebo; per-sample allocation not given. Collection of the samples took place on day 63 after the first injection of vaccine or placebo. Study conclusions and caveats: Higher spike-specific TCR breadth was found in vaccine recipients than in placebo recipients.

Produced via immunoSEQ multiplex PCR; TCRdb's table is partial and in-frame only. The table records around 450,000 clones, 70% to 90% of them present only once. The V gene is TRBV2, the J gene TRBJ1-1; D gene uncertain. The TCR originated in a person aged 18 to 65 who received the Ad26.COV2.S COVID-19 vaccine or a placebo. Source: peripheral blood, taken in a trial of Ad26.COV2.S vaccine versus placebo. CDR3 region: CASCLWPNLNTEAFF. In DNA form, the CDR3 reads TGTGCCAGCTGCCTATGGCCCAATTTGAACACTGAAGCTTTCTTT.